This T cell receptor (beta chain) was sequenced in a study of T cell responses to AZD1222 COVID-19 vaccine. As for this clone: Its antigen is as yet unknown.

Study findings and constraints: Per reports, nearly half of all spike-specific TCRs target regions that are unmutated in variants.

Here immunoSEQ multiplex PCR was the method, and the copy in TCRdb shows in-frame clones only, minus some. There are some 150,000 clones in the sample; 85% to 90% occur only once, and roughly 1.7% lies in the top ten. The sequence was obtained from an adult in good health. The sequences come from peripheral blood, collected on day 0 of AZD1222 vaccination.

The CDR3 sequence is CASSGQGGTEAFF. In DNA, the CDR3 is TGTGCCAGCAGCGGACAGGGCGGAACTGAAGCTTTCTTT. The chain links TRBV27 to TRBJ1-1, with 8 bases matching TRBD1. This CDR3 has 13 residues. The V gene's germline CDR1 is MNHEY and CDR2 SMNVEV (reference sequence). The trim removed 6 bases at V and 5 bases at J, leaving 5 bases unmatched.